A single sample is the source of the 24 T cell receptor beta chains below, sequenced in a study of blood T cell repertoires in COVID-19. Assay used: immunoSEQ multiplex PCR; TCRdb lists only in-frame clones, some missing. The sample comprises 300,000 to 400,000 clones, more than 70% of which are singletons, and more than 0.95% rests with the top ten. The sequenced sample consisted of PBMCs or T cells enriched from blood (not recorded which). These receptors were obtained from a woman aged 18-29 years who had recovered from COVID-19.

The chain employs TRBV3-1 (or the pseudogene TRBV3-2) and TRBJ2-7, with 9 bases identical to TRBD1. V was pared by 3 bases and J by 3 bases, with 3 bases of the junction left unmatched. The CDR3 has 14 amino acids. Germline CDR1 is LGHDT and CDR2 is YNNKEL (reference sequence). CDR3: CASSQGQGDYEQYF. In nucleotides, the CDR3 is TGTGCCAGCAGCCAGGGACAGGGAGACTACGAGCAGTACTTC.

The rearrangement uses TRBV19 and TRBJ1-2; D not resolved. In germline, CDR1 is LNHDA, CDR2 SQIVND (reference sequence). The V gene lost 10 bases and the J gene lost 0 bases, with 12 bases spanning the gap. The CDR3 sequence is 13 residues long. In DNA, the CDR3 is TGTGCCACTCACTCCACTACTAACTATGGCTACACCTTC. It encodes CATHSTTNYGYTF.

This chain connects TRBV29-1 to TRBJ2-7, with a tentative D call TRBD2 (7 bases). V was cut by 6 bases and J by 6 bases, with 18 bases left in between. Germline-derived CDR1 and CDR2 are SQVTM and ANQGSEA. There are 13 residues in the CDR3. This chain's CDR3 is CSVQGGPTPEQYF. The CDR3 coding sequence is TGCAGCGTACAGGGAGGGCCAACACCCGAGCAGTACTTC.

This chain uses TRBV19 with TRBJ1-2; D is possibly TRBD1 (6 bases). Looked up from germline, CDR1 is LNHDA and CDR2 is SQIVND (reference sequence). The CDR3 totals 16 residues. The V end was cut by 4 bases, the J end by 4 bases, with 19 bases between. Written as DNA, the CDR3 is TGTGCCAGTAGTACCCACCACCCGACAGGCCCCTATGGCTACACCTTC. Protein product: CASSTHHPTGPYGYTF.

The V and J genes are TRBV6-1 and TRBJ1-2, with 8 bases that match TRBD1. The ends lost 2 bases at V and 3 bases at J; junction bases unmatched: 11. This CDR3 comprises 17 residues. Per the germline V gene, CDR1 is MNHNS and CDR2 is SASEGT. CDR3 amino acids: CASSEIPRQGSDYGYTF. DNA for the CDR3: TGTGCCAGCAGTGAAATCCCTAGACAGGGGTCCGACTATGGCTACACCTTC.

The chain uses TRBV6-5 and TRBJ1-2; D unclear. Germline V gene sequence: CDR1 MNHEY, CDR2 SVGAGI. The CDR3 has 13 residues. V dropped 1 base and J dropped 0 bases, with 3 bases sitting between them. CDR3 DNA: TGTGCCAGCAGTTACTTCGCTAACTATGGCTACACCTTC. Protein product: CASSYFANYGYTF.

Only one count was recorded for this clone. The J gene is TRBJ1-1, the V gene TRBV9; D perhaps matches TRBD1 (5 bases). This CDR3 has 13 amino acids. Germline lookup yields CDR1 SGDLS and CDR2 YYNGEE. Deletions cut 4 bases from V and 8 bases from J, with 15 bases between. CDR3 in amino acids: CASSLQGGREAFF. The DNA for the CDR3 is TGTGCCAGCAGCCTCCAGGGTGGACGCGAAGCTTTCTTT.

CDR3 coding DNA: TGTGCCAGTAGTTCCGGGACAGCCTATGGCTACACCTTC. This sequence encodes CASSSGTAYGYTF. The V call is TRBV19, the J call TRBJ1-2; 7 bases agree with TRBD1. Germline V gene data show CDR1 as LNHDA and CDR2 as SQIVND (reference sequence). The CDR3 runs 13 residues. Trimming cost V 5 bases and J 4 bases; bases outside gene matches: 4.

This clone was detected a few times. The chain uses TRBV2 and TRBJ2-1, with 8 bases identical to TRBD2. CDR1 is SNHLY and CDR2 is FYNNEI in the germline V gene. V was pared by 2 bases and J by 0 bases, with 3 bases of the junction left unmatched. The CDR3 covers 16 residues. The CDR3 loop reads CASSEKRGSSYNEQFF. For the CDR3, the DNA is TGTGCCAGCAGTGAAAAGCGGGGGAGCTCCTACAATGAGCAGTTCTTC.

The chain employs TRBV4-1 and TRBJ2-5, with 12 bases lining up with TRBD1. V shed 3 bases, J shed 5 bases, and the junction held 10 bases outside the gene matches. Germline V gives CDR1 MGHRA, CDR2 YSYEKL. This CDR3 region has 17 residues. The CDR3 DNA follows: TGCGCCAGCAGCCACCCCGGGGGACAGGGGGCTAGGGAGACCCAGTACTTC. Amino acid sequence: CASSHPGGQGARETQYF.

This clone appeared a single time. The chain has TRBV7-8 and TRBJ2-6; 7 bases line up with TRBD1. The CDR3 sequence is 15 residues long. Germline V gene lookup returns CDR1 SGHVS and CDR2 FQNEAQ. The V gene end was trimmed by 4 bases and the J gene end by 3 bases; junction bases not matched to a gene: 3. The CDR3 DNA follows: TGTGCCAGCAGCTCGGGACAGTTTGGGGCCAACGTCCTGACTTTC. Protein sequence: CASSSGQFGANVLTF.

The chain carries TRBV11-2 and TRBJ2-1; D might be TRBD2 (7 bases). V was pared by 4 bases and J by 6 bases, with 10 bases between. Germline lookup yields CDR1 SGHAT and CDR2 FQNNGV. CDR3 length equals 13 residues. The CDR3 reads CASSSGGRNEQFF. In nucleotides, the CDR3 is TGTGCCAGCAGCTCCGGGGGGCGCAATGAGCAGTTCTTC.

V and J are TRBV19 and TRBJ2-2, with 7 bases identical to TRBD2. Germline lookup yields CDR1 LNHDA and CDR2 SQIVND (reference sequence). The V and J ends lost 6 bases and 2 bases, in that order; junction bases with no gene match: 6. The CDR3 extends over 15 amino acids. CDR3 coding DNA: TGTGCCAGTAGGCGTGCGGGGGAAAACACCGGGGAGCTGTTTTTT. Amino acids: CASRRAGENTGELFF.

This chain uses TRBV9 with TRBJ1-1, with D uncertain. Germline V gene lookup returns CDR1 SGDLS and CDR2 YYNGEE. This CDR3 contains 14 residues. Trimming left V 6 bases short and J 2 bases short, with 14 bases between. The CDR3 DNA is TGTGCCAGCAACGAAGGTGGGCCCAACACTGAAGCTTTCTTT. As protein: CASNEGGPNTEAFF. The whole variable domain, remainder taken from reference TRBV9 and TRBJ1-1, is DSGVTQTPKHLITATGQRVTLRCSPRSGDLSVYWYQQSLDQGLQFLIQYYNGEERAKGNILERFSAQQFPDLHSELNLSSLELGDSALYFCASNEGGPNTEAFFGQGTRLTVV.

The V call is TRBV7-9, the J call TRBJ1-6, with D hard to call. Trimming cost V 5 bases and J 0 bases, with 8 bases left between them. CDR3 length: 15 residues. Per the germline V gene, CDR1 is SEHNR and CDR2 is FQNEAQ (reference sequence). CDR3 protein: CASSDTSSYNSPLHF. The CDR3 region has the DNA TGTGCCAGCAGCGACACCAGCTCCTATAATTCACCCCTCCACTTT.

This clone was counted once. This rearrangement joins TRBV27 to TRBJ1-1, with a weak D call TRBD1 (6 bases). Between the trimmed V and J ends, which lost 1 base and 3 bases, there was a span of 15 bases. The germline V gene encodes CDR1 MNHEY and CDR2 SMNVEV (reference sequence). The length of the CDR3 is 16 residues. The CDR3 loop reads CASSLLVGQGYTEAFF. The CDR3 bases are TGTGCCAGCAGTTTATTAGTAGGGCAGGGGTACACTGAAGCTTTCTTT.

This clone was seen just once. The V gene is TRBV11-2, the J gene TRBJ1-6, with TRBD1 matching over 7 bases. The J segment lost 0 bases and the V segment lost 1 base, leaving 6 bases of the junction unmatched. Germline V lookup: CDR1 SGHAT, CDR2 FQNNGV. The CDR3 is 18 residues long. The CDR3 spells CASSLARGPRSYNSPLHF. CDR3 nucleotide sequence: TGTGCCAGCAGCTTAGCGAGGGGGCCTCGCTCCTATAATTCACCCCTCCACTTT.

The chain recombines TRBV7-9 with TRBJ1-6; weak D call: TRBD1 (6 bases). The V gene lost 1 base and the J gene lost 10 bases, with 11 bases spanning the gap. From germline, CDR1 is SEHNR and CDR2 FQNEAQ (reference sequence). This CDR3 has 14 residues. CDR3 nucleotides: TGTGCCAGCAGCTTAGGCAGGGGCTCCTCACCCCTCCACTTT. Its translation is CASSLGRGSSPLHF.

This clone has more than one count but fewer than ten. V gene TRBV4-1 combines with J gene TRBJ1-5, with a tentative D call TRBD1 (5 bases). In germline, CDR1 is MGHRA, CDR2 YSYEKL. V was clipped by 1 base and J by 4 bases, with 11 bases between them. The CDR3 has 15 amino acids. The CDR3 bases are TGCGCCAGCAGCCAAGCAGGGTTTGGGAATCAGCCCCAGCATTTT. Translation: CASSQAGFGNQPQHF.

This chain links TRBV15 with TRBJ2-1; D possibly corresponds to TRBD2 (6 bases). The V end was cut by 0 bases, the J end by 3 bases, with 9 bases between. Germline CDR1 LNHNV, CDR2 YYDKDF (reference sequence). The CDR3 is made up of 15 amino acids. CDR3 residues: CATSRDAGRYNEQFF. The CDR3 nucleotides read TGTGCCACCAGCAGAGACGCGGGGCGCTACAATGAGCAGTTCTTC.

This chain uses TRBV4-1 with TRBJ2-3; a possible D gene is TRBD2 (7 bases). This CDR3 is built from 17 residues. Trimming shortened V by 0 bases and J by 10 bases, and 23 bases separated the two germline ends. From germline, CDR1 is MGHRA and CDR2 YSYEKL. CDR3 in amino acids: CASSQEWGGALSVSQYF. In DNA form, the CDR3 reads TGCGCCAGCAGCCAAGAATGGGGGGGGGCCCTCTCAGTTTCGCAGTATTTT.

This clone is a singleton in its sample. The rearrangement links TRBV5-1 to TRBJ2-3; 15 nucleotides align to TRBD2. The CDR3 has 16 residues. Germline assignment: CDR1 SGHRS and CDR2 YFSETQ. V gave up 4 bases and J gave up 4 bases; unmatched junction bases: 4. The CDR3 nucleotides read TGCGCCAGCAGCCCACGGACTAGCGGGGGGGCAGATACGCAGTATTTT. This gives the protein CASSPRTSGGADTQYF. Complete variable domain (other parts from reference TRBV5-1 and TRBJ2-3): KAGVTQTPRYLIKTRGQQVTLSCSPISGHRSVSWYQQTPGQGLQFLFEYFSETQRNKGNFPGRFSGRQFSNSRSEMNVSTLELGDSALYLCASSPRTSGGADTQYFGPGTRLTVL.

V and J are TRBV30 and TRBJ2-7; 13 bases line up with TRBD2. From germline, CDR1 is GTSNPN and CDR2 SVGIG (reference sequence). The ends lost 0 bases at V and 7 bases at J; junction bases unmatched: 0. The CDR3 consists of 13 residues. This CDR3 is CAWSVGLAGEQYF. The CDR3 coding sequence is TGTGCCTGGAGTGTGGGACTAGCGGGGGAGCAGTACTTC.

CDR3 nucleotides: TGCGCCAGCAGCCTCGGACAGCCAAACTCTGGAAACACCATATATTTT. It encodes CASSLGQPNSGNTIYF. This sequence joins TRBV4-3 and TRBJ1-3; possible D gene TRBD1, 6 bases. This CDR3 contains 16 residues. Germline V CDR1 and CDR2: LGHNA, YSLEER. Trimming removed 4 bases at V and 0 bases at J, with 13 bases between.